This T cell receptor (beta chain) came from a study of response to subunit inactivated influenza vaccine (dated by TCRdb to 2016 to 2019). Regarding the complete study: To follow how T cells responded to a trivalent subunit inactivated influenza vaccine, the researchers relied on deep quantitative profiling of the T cell receptor repertoire. On the study overall, not on this receptor specifically: It was suggested by the authors that each seasonal influenza vaccination may recruit only a limited number of new T cells.

This clonotype is a singleton in its sample. It lacks a known antigen. No quality values exist for individual bases; no much larger clone is one base distant. Evidence from a single read is weak. Looking up the germline V gene yields CDR1 KGHDR and CDR2 SFDVKD. The CDR3 covers 14 residues, taking in both the cysteine and the phenylalanine. Of the read, only the CDR3 DNA is kept; its 42 bases are in frame from base 1. At the junction V is shortened by 9 bases and J by 7 bases; bases outside the gene matches: 8. Libraries were built with RT-PCR. The instrument given in TCRdb is Illumina HiSeq 2500. TCRdb reanalyzed the raw reads on its own, using fastp at Q25 for trimming and MiXCR for clone calling, and kept in-frame beta chains. Here each entry gathers all rows of one CDR3 protein and keeps the most common genes and DNA. Present in this sample are hundreds of thousands of distinct CDR3 sequences, roughly 27% of which were seen just once. The ten top clones hold under 2.5% of the sample.

This receptor was obtained from a man in his fifties who received an inactivated influenza vaccine. Donor details come from another sample of the same person, matched by shared clones. The material was CD4+ T cells sorted from PBMCs, obtained 5 to 6 days after vaccination. The rearrangement combines TRBV24-1 with TRBJ1-5, with 10 central nucleotides matching TRBD1. The DNA sequence is given as TGTGCCACCGCAGACAGGGGGCGGACGCAGCCCCAGCATTTT. Its protein product is CATADRGRTQPQHF.